One and the same sample provided the 19 T cell receptor beta chains below, sequenced in a study of tumor-infiltrating lymphocytes in primary liver carcinoma. The investigators made TCR beta cDNA from around 540 ng total RNA, using a constant-region primer. Libraries of TCR beta came from three nested multiplex PCR rounds with slightly modified ARM-PCR. In the first two PCR rounds, TRBV1-TRBV30 forward primers were paired with a C-beta reverse primer, and each round lasted approximately 10 cycles. TCRdb re-called the multiplex PCR reads with MiXCR, one entry per CDR3 protein. The data show 95,000 to 100,000 distinct CDR3 sequences, around 66% seen once. Co-extraction of both nucleic acids (RNA and DNA) used about 19-33 mg of unsorted bulk tissue. The material sequenced was liver tumor tissue from sampling region 2. Subset noted: tumor region T2, inferior pole. These receptors came from a woman aged 60-70 years with primary liver carcinoma and hepatitis B virus infection.

This clonotype was seen only once. A much larger clonotype is one base distant, so this may be a read error. The rearrangement links TRBV6-6 to TRBJ2-7; 10 nucleotides match TRBD2. Germline CDR1 and CDR2: MNHNY and SVGAGI (reference sequence). This CDR3 contains 16 residues. The DNA of the CDR3 is TGTGGCAGCAGTTACGGCCTAGCGGGAGTAGGGTACGAGCAGTACTTC. This gives the protein CGSSYGLAGVGYEQYF.

About this clonotype itself: A junction boundary mismatches the germline segment, possibly from a read error. V usage is TRBV5-4 and J usage is TRBJ1-1, with no clear D. The CDR3 sequence is 13 residues long. The germline V gene has CDR1 SGHNT and CDR2 YYREEE (reference sequence). The CDR3 sequence is CASSLRMNTGAFF. The CDR3 region has the DNA TGTGCCAGCAGCTTGCGGATGAACACTGGAGCTTTCTTT.

On this clonotype: A read error is possible here, since a much larger clone lies one base away. The J gene is TRBJ2-2, the V gene TRBV5-8; 7 nucleotides align to TRBD1. Germline trimming cut 0 bases from V and 0 bases from J; bases unmatched to any gene: 8. The CDR3 extends over 18 amino acids. The germline V gene has CDR1 SGHTS and CDR2 YDEGEE. The CDR3: CASSLDQPGQTNTGELFF. In DNA, the CDR3 is TGTGCCAGCAGCTTGGATCAGCCGGGACAGACGAACACCGGGGAGCTGTTTTTT.

On this clonotype: Relative to the germline gene, one junction end is altered; a read error may explain this. The V call is TRBV11-2, the J call TRBJ1-6; D is unclear. The CDR3 runs 15 residues. Germline V gene sequence: CDR1 SGHAT, CDR2 FQNNGV. The CDR3 reads CVSNLDPGANSPLHF. The CDR3 region has the DNA TGTGTCAGCAACTTAGACCCGGGAGCCAATTCACCCCTCCACTTT. Based on the CDR3 plus reference TRBV11-2 and TRBJ1-6, the full variable domain is EAGVAQSPRYKIIEKRQSVAFWCNPISGHATLYWYQQILGQGPKLLIQFQNNGVVDDSQLPKDRFSAERLKGVDSTLKIQPAKLEDSAVYLCVSNLDPGANSPLHFGNGTRLTVT.

About this clonotype: This could be a read error, since a much larger clone is one nucleotide away. V gene TRBV29-1 combines with J gene TRBJ2-1, with TRBD2 as a possible D gene (6 bases). The CDR3 runs to 14 residues. The germline V gene encodes CDR1 SQVTM and CDR2 ANQGSEA. V was pared by 5 bases and J by 8 bases, with 19 bases between. CDR3 sequence: CSVLGGRPVDEQFF. CDR3 sequence (DNA): TGCAGCGTTCTAGGTGGGAGGCCGGTTGATGAGCAGTTCTTC.

On this clonotype itself: This sequence may be a read error, since a much larger clone differs from it by one base. This rearrangement joins TRBV5-6 to TRBJ1-2; TRBD1 matches 7 bases. The CDR3 has 14 residues. The germline CDR1 and CDR2 sequences are SGHDT and YYEEEE. CDR3 sequence (DNA): TGTGCCAGCAGCGTGTATGACAGGGTCTATGGCTACGCCTTC. This translates into CASSVYDRVYGYAF.

As to this clonotype: One end of the junction is discordant with germline, which a read error may explain. V and J are TRBV11-2 and TRBJ2-1, with TRBD1 identical over 8 bases. Germline CDR1 is SGHAT and CDR2 is FQNNGV. This CDR3 is 13 amino acids long. This chain's CDR3 is CANCLDRDDEQSF. CDR3 sequence (DNA): TGTGCCAACTGCTTGGACAGGGACGATGAGCAGTCCTTC. The complete variable domain, with remaining parts taken from reference TRBV11-2 and TRBJ2-1, reads EAGVAQSPRYKIIEKRQSVAFWCNPISGHATLYWYQQILGQGPKLLIQFQNNGVVDDSQLPKDRFSAERLKGVDSTLKIQPAKLEDSAVYLCANCLDRDDEQSFGPGTRLTVL.

Turning to this clonotype: The missing conserved phenylalanine or tryptophan at the end of this CDR3 makes a read error likely. It is unclear where the CDR3 begins or ends on the DNA, so no DNA is shown, and the CDR3 is as TCRdb lists it. This rearrangement joins TRBV11-2 to TRBJ2-7; the table's D call, TRBD1, has no DNA check behind it. Germline V CDR1 and CDR2: SGHAT, FQNNGV. The CDR3 has 14 amino acids, counting both end residues. This chain's CDR3 is CASSLLEGQGERYL.

Comments on this clonotype: At one of its ends the junction is not consistent with the germline gene, which may arise from a read error. The rearrangement joins TRBV29-1 to TRBJ2-1, with D uncertain. The CDR3 runs 15 residues. CDR1 is SQVTM, CDR2 ANQGSEA, per germline. This chain's CDR3 is CSVESPSPSHNEQFF. CDR3 nucleotides: TGCAGCGTTGAATCCCCCAGTCCCTCCCACAATGAGCAGTTCTTC.

This clonotype has only a few counts. This chain connects TRBV5-1 to TRBJ1-1; D is unclear. The germline V gene encodes CDR1 SGHRS and CDR2 YFSETQ. V was shortened by 0 bases and J by 7 bases, with 10 bases between the two germline ends. CDR3 length: 13 residues. The CDR3 nucleotides are TGCGCCAGCAGCTTGGGTTCCGCAAATGAAGCTTTCTTT. This translates into CASSLGSANEAFF. Filled out from reference TRBV5-1 and TRBJ1-1, the complete variable domain reads KAGVTQTPRYLIKTRGQQVTLSCSPISGHRSVSWYQQTPGQGLQFLFEYFSETQRNKGNFPGRFSGRQFSNSRSEMNVSTLELGDSALYLCASSLGSANEAFFGQGTRLTVV.

In regard to this clonotype: The CDR3 does not end in the conserved phenylalanine or tryptophan, so this is likely a read error. This CDR3 is CASSPFLAGEGDTQYY. Written as DNA, the CDR3 is TGCGCCAGCAGCCCGTTTTTAGCGGGAGAAGGGGATACGCAGTATTAT. The chain links TRBV5-1 to TRBJ2-3; 9 bases agree with TRBD2. Unmatched junction bases numbered 12, after V lost 4 bases and J lost 6 bases. This CDR3 is 16 amino acids long. Germline-derived CDR1 and CDR2 are SGHRS and YFSETQ.

The chain combines TRBV12-3 or TRBV12-4 with TRBJ2-5; 13 bases map to TRBD2. The CDR3 totals 16 residues. CDR3 sequence reads: CAISSTSGRAGETQYF. The CDR3 coding sequence is TGTGCAATCAGTTCCACTAGCGGGAGGGCCGGGGAGACCCAGTACTTC.

This clonotype appeared many times. V and J are TRBV7-9 and TRBJ1-3; 7 nucleotides line up with TRBD1. Trimming at V came to 5 bases and at J to 3 bases, leaving 7 bases not matched to a gene. CDR1 is SEHNR, CDR2 FQNEAQ, per germline (reference sequence). This CDR3 spans 15 amino acids. The CDR3 bases are TGTGCCAGCAGCCCGACAGGGCGAAATGGAAACACCATATATTTT. This codes for CASSPTGRNGNTIYF.

Worth noting for this clonotype: At one boundary the junction diverges from the germline segment, which might be a read error. The rearrangement joins TRBV11-2 to TRBJ2-1, with unresolved D. The CDR3 sequence is 17 residues long. Germline lookup yields CDR1 SGHAT and CDR2 FQNNGV. CDR3: CARSIRPEQRFYNEQFF. The CDR3 coding sequence is TGTGCCAGAAGCATACGACCGGAACAGAGATTCTACAATGAGCAGTTTTTC.

This clonotype was counted at least ten times. This sequence joins TRBV5-1 and TRBJ2-7; maybe TRBD1 (7 bases). The CDR3 has 15 residues. V was clipped by 4 bases and J by 4 bases, with 18 bases between them. Germline CDR1 reads SGHRS; CDR2 reads YFSETQ. The CDR3 loop reads CASSRGLTGLYEQYF. The CDR3 DNA reads TGCGCCAGCAGCCGGGGACTGACAGGGCTTTACGAGCAGTACTTC. The full variable domain, its missing parts supplied by reference TRBV5-1 and TRBJ2-7, is KAGVTQTPRYLIKTRGQQVTLSCSPISGHRSVSWYQQTPGQGLQFLFEYFSETQRNKGNFPGRFSGRQFSNSRSEMNVSTLELGDSALYLCASSRGLTGLYEQYFGPGTRLTVT.

This clonotype was seen ten or more times. J is TRBJ2-1 and V is TRBV14, with TRBD2 identical over 12 bases. CDR1 and CDR2 (germline): SGHDN, FVKESK. The junction had 4 bases not matched to a gene; V was cut back by 6 bases and J by 7 bases. This CDR3 is built from 14 residues. CDR3 coding DNA: TGTGCCAGCAGTCCCACTAGCGGGGGGAATGAGCAGTTCTTC. This sequence encodes CASSPTSGGNEQFF.

Comments on this clonotype: A read error may account for a junction end that differs from germline. The chain recombines TRBV12-3 or TRBV12-4 with TRBJ2-7; no clear D. The CDR3 totals 13 residues. The CDR3 spells CANSFRPGDELYF. The CDR3 nucleotides are TGTGCCAACAGTTTTAGACCAGGAGACGAGCTGTACTTC.

The rearrangement uses TRBV28 and TRBJ2-3; 7 nucleotides line up with TRBD2. J lost 7 bases, V lost 6 bases, and 13 bases had no gene match. In germline, CDR1 is MDHEN, CDR2 SYDVKM. This CDR3 is 15 amino acids long. This CDR3 is CASRKAGWAINTQYF. The CDR3 DNA is TGTGCCAGCAGAAAAGCGGGATGGGCGATAAATACGCAGTATTTT.

Comments on this clonotype: A much bigger clone sits one base away, suggesting this may be a read error. This chain connects TRBV30 to TRBJ1-5; D gene uncertain. Germline lookup yields CDR1 GTSNPN and CDR2 SVGIG (reference sequence). The CDR3 has 13 residues. CDR3 protein: CARSESSNQPQHF. In DNA, the CDR3 is TGTGCCCGGAGTGAAAGTAGCAATCAGCCCCAGCATTTT.